Detailed here is one TCR beta chain. What it recognizes is unknown. The source of the sample is a study of T cell clonotyping in hematopoietic cell transplantation. Notes on the study in general: Without cell sorting, CD4 versus CD8 contributions remain unresolved. Graft donor and pretransplant recipient Inverse Simpson Index values predicted broader posttransplant TCR diversity. Few recipient clonotypes overlapped donors; over 95% were de novo at given depth.

Profiled with immunoSEQ multiplex PCR; TCRdb holds only in-frame clones, not every one. The repertoire consists of about 17,000 clones, with under 90% occurring once and the leading ten covering roughly 4.2%. The V gene end was trimmed by 1 base and the J gene end by 5 bases; junction bases not matched to a gene: 4. This CDR3 contains 15 residues. Per germline, CDR1 SGHVS and CDR2 FNYEAQ. The material sequenced was PBMCs, taken 100 days after allogeneic stem cell transplant. The TCR sequence derives from a male patient between 60 and 69 years old who had an allogeneic stem cell transplant from a related donor, so the T cells may come from the graft donor. Some clones in this sample may be carry-over from other donors' samples. This rearrangement joins TRBV7-6 to TRBJ1-3; 8 bases are a match to TRBD1. CDR3 sequence reads: CASSLGWTGRNTIYF. In nucleotides, the CDR3 is TGTGCCAGCAGCTTAGGGTGGACAGGGAGAAACACCATATATTTT.